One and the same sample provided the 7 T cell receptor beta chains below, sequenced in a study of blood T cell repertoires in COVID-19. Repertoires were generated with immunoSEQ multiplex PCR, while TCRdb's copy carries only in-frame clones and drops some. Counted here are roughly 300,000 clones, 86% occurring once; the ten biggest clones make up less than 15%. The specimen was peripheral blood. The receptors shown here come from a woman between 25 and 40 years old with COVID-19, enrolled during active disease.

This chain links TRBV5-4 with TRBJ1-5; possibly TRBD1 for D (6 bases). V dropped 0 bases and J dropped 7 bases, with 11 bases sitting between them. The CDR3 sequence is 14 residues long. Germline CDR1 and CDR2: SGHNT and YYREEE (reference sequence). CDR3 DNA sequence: TGTGCCAGCAGCTTGGGAGGGGGGGGCCAGCCCCAGCATTTT. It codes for CASSLGGGGQPQHF.

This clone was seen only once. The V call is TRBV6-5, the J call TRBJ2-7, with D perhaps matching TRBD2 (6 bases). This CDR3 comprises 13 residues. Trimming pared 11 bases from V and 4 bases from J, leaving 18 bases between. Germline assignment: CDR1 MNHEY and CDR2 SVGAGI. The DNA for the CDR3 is TGTGCCGGAGGGACCCGTTGGGGATACGAGCAGTACTTC. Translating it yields CAGGTRWGYEQYF.

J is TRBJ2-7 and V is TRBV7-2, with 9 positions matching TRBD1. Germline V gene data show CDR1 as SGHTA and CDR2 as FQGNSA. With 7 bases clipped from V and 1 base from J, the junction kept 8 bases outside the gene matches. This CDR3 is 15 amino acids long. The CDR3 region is CASIVTGTGSYEQYF. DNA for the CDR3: TGTGCCAGCATCGTCACCGGGACAGGGTCCTACGAGCAGTACTTC.

The CDR3 bases are TGCGCCAGCAGTGAGGTGGGGGGCACCGGGGAGCTGTTTTTT. This codes for CASSEVGGTGELFF. The gene calls are TRBV10-1 and TRBJ2-2, with D possibly TRBD2 on 6 matching bases. Trimming pared 2 bases from V and 4 bases from J, leaving 8 bases between. CDR3 length: 14 residues. CDR1 WNHNN and CDR2 SYGVQD come from the germline V gene (reference sequence).

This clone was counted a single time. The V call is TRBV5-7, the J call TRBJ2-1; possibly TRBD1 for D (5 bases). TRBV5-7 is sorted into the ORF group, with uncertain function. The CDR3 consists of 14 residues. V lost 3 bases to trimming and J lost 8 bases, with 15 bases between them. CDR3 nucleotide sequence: TGTGCCAGCAGCTCAGGGCCTTCCGTGGATGAGCAGTTCTTC. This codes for CASSSGPSVDEQFF.

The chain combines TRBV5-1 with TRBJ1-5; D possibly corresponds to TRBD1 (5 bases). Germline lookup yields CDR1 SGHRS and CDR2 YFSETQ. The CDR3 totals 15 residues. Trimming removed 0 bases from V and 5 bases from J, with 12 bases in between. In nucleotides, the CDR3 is TGCGCCAGCAGCTTGGCGGCAGGGCCTTATCAGCCCCAGCATTTT. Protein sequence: CASSLAAGPYQPQHF.

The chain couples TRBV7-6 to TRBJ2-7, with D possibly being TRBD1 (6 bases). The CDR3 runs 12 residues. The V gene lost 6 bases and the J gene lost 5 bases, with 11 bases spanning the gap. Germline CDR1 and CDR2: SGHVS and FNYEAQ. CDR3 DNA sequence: TGTGCCAGCAGTGACAGGACCCACGAGCAGTACTTC. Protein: CASSDRTHEQYF.